This T cell receptor beta chain was profiled in a study of CD8+CD57+ T cells in acquired aplastic anemia. The overall study: The study obtained an average of 3.2 ug of DNA from sorted CD4+ and CD8+ cells. Findings and limits, study-wide: There were some 30 CD8+ CDR3 sequences that occurred in both patients and controls. A significant difference in CD8+ Simpson's diversity between patients and controls was not found.

TCR beta VDJ and CDR3 were profiled, and genomic DNA was the template. Using its own MiXCR run on the reads, TCRdb lists one record per CDR3 protein. The sample carries about 160,000 distinct CDR3 sequences, about 45% recorded once. Many counts were recorded for this clonotype. The antigen is undetermined. Patients sequenced had flow cytometry evidence of CD8+CD57+ cell expansion. Every patient was diagnosed with severe acquired aplastic anemia. The CDR3 loop spans 14 amino acids. Germline lookup yields CDR1 DFQATT and CDR2 SNEGSKA (reference sequence). Trimming left V 1 base short and J 2 bases short, with 10 bases between.

The chain links TRBV20-1 to TRBJ2-3, with D possibly TRBD2 on 6 matching bases. The sequenced sample was sorted CD4+, CD8+, or CD8+CD57+ T cells (not recorded which) from PBMCs. The sequence was obtained from a human donor with aplastic anemia. For the CDR3, the DNA is TGCAGTGCTAGAGCGGGGACTCTCACAGATACGCAGTATTTT. Its protein product is CSARAGTLTDTQYF.